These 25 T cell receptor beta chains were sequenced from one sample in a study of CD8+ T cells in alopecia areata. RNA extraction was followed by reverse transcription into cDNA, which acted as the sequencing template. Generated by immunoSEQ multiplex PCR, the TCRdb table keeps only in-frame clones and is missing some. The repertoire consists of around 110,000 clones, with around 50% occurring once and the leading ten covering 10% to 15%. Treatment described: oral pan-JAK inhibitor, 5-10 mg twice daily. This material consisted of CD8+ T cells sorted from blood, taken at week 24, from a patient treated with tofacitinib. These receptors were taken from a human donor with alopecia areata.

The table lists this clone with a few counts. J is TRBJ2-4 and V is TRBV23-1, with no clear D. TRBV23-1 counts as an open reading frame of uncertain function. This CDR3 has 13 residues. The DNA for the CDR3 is TGCGACCCCCCTTGGGTAGCCAAAAACATTCAGTACTTC. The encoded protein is CDPPWVAKNIQYF.

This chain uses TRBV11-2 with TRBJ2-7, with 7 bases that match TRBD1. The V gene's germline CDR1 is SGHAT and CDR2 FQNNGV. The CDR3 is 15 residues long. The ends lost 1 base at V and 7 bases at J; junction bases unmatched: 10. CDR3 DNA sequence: TGTGCCAGCAGCTTAGGAGGGGCAGGGGGAGTGGAGCAGTACTTC. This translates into CASSLGGAGGVEQYF. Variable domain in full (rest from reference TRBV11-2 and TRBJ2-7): EAGVAQSPRYKIIEKRQSVAFWCNPISGHATLYWYQQILGQGPKLLIQFQNNGVVDDSQLPKDRFSAERLKGVDSTLKIQPAKLEDSAVYLCASSLGGAGGVEQYFGPGTRLTVT.

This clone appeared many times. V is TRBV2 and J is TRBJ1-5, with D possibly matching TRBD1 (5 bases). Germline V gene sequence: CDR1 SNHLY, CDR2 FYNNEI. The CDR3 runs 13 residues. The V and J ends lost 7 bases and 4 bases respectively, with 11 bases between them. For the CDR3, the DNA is TGTGCCAGCAAGGATCGGGGGAATCAGCCCCAGCATTTT. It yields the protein CASKDRGNQPQHF.

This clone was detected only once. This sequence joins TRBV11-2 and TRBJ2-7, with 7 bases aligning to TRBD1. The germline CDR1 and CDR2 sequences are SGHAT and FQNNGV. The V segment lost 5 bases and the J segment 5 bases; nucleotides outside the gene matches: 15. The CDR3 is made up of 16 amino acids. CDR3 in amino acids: CASSLLPGQPRNEQYF. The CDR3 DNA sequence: TGTGCCAGCAGCCTCCTTCCGGGACAGCCCCGAAACGAGCAGTACTTC.

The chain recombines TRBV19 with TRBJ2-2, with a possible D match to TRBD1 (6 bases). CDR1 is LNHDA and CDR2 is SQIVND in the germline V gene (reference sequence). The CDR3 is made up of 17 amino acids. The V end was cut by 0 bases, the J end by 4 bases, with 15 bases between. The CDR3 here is CASSIDSEQGITGELFF. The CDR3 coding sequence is TGTGCCAGTAGTATAGATTCGGAACAGGGAATCACCGGGGAGCTGTTTTTT.

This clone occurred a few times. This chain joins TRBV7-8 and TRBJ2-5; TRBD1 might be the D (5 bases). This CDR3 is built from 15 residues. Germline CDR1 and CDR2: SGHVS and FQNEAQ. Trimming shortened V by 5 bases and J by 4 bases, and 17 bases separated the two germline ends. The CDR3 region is CASSAQGLTPETQYF. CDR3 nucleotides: TGTGCCAGCAGCGCCCAGGGTCTAACCCCAGAGACCCAGTACTTC.

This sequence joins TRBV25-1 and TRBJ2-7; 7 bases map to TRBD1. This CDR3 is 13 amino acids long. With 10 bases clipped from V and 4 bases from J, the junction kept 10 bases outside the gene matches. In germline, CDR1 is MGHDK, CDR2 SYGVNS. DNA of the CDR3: TGTGCCATCTCCGGGACAGACCGATACGAGCAGTACTTC. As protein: CAISGTDRYEQYF.

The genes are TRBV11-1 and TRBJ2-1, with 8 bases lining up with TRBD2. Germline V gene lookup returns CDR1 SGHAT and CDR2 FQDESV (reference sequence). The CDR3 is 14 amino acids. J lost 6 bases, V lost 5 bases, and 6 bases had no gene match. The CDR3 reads CASSRAGGPNEQFF. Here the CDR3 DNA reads TGTGCCAGCAGCAGGGCGGGGGGCCCCAATGAGCAGTTCTTC.

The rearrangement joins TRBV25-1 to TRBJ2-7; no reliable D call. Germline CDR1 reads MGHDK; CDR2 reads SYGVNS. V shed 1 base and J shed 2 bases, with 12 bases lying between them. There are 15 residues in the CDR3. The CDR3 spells CASSEFSGPPYEQYF. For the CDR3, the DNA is TGTGCCAGCAGTGAATTCTCTGGGCCGCCCTACGAGCAGTACTTC.

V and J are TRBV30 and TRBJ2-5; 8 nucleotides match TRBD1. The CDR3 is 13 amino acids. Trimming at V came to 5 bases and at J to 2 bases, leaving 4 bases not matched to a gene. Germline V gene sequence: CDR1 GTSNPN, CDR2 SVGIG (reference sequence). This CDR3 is CAWETGGQETQYF. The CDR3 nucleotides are TGTGCCTGGGAAACAGGGGGTCAAGAGACCCAGTACTTC.

The CDR3, as DNA: TGCGCCAGCAGCCAAGATGAAGGGGCTAGCGGGGGATGGGAGACCCAGTACTTC. As protein: CASSQDEGASGGWETQYF. The chain has TRBV4-3 and TRBJ2-5; 10 bases fit TRBD2. Looked up from germline, CDR1 is LGHNA and CDR2 is YSLEER. This CDR3 contains 18 residues. V shed 0 bases, J shed 5 bases, and the junction held 12 bases outside the gene matches.

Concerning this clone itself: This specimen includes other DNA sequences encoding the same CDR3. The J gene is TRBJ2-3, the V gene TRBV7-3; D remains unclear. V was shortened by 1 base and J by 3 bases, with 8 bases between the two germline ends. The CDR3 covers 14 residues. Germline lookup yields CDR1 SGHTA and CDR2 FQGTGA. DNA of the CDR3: TGTGCCAGCAGCTTAATAGGTGGTACAGATACGCAGTATTTT. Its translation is CASSLIGGTDTQYF.

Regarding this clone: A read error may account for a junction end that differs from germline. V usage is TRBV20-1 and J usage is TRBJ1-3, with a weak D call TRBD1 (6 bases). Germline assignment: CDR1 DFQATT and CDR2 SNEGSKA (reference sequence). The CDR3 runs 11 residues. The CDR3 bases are TGCAGTGCGCGCGAGGGGCGGGACATGCATTTT. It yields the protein CSAREGRDMHF.

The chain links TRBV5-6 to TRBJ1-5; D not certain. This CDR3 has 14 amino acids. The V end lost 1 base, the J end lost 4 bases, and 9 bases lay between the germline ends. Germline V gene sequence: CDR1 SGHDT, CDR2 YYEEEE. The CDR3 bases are TGTGCCAGCAGCTTGTCCGTGGGGAATCAGCCCCAGCATTTT. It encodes CASSLSVGNQPQHF.

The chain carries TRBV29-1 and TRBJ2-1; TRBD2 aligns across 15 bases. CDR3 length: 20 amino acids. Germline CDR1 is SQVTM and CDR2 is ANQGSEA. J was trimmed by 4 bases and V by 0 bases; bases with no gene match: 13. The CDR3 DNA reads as TGCAGCGTTGAAGACGGAGGACTAGCGGGGGGGCGGCTTTTTTACAATGAGCAGTTCTTC. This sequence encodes CSVEDGGLAGGRLFYNEQFF.

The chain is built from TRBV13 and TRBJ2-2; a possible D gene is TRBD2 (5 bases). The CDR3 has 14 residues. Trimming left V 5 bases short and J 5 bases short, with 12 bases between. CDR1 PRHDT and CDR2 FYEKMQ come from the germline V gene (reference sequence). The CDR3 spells CASSGGGRTGELFF. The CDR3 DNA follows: TGTGCCAGCAGCGGCGGAGGTCGGACCGGGGAGCTGTTTTTT.

CDR3 sequence: CASSPGTRPDTQYF. CDR3 nucleotide sequence: TGTGCCAGCAGTCCCGGGACAAGGCCAGATACGCAGTATTTT. The chain is built from TRBV6-5 and TRBJ2-3; tentative D call: TRBD1 (6 bases). Germline loops: CDR1 MNHEY, CDR2 SVGAGI. The CDR3 extends over 14 amino acids. V shed 5 bases and J shed 4 bases, with 13 bases lying between them.

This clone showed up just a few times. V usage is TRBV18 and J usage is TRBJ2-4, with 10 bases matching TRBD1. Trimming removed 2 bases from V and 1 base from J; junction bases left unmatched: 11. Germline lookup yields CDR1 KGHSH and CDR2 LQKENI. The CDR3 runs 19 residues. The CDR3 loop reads CASSPWGQGIGNAKNIQYF. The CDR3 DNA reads TGTGCCAGCTCACCATGGGGACAGGGGATAGGGAACGCCAAAAACATTCAGTACTTC.

DNA of the CDR3: TGCGCCAGCAGCTTGGCCCTCGTATCGTCGGGGATGAACACTGAAGCTTTCTTT. It specifies CASSLALVSSGMNTEAFF. The chain links TRBV5-1 to TRBJ1-1; no firm D call. The CDR3 sequence is 18 residues long. V shed 0 bases and J shed 0 bases, with 18 bases lying between them. Per the germline V gene, CDR1 is SGHRS and CDR2 is YFSETQ.

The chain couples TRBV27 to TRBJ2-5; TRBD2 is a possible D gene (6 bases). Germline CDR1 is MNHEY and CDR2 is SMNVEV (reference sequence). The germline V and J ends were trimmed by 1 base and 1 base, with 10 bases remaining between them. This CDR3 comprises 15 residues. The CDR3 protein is CASSLLGTFQETQYF. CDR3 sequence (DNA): TGTGCCAGCAGTTTATTAGGGACTTTCCAAGAGACCCAGTACTTC.

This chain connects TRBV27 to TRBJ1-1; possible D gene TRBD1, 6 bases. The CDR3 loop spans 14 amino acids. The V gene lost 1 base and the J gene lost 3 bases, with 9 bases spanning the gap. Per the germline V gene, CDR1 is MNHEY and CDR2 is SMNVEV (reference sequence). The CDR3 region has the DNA TGTGCCAGCAGTTTATTAGGGGGGGACACTGAAGCTTTCTTT. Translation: CASSLLGGDTEAFF.

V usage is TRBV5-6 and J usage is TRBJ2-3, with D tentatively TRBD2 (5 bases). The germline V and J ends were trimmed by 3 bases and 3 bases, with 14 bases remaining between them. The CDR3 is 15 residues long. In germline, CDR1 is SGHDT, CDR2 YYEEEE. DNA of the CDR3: TGTGCCAGCAGCTACCGGACTCGAAGGACAGATACGCAGTATTTT. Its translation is CASSYRTRRTDTQYF. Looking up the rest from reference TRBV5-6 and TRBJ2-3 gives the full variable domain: DAGVTQSPTHLIKTRGQQVTLRCSPKSGHDTVSWYQQALGQGPQFIFQYYEEEERQRGNFPDRFSGHQFPNYSSELNVNALLLGDSALYLCASSYRTRRTDTQYFGPGTRLTVL.

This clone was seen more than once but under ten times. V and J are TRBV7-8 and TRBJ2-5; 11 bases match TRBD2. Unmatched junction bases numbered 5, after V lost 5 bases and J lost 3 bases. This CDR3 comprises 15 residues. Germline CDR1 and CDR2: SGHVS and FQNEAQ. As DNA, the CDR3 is TGTGCCAGCAGCCTACGACTAGCGGGGAAAGAGACCCAGTACTTC. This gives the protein CASSLRLAGKETQYF.

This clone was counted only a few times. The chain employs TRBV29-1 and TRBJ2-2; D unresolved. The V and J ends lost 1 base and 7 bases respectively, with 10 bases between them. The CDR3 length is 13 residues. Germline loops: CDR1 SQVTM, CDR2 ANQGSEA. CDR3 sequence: CSVEGSTIGELFF. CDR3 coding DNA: TGCAGCGTTGAAGGCTCCACGATCGGGGAGCTGTTTTTT.

CDR3 DNA sequence: TGTGCCAGCAGTATCACAGACCCGAGCTCCTATAATTCACCCCTCCACTTT. Translation gives CASSITDPSSYNSPLHF. The rearrangement joins TRBV27 to TRBJ1-6; D is uncertain. The CDR3 consists of 17 residues. Germline CDR1 reads MNHEY; CDR2 reads SMNVEV (reference sequence). Trimming took off 5 bases at V and 0 bases at J, with 14 bases between the two ends.